The table lists the clone carrying this TCR beta chain with many counts. The antigen is not known. This specimen belongs to a study of neurological immune-mediated disorders. Across the whole study: Disease course was recorded as relapsing-remitting for some 31 and secondary progressive for about 9% of the roughly 35 multiple sclerosis patients.

V dropped 0 bases and J dropped 0; count of bases not matched to a gene: 8. Germline values: CDR1 LGHNA, CDR2 YNFKEQ. The length of the CDR3 is 20 residues. The cDNA was synthesized by means of template-switch 5'RACE, which was carried out with 10-nucleotide random UMIs. Every sequencing run gave over 200 million TCR-beta sequences, taken from 15-18 subjects. A single record per CDR3 protein comes from TCRdb applying MiXCR to the 5' RACE reads. The sample lists 66,000 or so distinct CDR3 sequences, 3.4% occurring once. Broader study findings: TCR clonal expansion peaked in HTLV-1-associated myelopathy patients and was lowest in multiple sclerosis patients.

The rearrangement joins TRBV4-2 to TRBJ2-3; 14 nucleotides line up with TRBD2. The TCR originated in a man aged 35 to 55 with multiple sclerosis. The sequencing input was PBMCs. The CDR3 region has the DNA TGTGCCAGCAGCCAAGATCGTGGGACTAGCGGGAGAATAAGCACAGATACGCAGTATTTT. Its translation is CASSQDRGTSGRISTDTQYF.